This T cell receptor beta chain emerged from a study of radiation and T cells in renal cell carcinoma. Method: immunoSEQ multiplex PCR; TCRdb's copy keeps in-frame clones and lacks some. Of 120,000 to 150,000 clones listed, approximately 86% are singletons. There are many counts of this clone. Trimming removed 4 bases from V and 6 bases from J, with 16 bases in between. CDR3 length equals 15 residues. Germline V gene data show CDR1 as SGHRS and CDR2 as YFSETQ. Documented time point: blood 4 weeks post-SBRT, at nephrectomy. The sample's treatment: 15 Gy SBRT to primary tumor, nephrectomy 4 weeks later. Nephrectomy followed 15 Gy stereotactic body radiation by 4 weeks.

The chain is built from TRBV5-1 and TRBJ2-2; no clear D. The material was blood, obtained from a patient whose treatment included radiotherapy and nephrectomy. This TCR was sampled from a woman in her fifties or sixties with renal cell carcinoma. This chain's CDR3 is CASSPSTFGPGELFF. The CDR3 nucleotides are TGCGCCAGCAGCCCCTCAACCTTCGGTCCCGGGGAGCTGTTTTTT.